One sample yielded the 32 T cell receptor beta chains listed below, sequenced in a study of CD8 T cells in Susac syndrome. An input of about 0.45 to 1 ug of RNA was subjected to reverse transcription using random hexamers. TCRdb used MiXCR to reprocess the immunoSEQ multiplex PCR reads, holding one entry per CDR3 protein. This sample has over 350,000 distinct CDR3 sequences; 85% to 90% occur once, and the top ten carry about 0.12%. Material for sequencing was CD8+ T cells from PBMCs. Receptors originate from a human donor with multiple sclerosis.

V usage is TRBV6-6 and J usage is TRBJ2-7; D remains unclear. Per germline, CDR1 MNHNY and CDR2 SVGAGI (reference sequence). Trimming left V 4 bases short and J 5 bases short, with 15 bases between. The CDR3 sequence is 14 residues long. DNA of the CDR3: TGTGCCAGCAGTTCTCCCATTACAAGGCACGAGCAGTACTTC. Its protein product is CASSSPITRHEQYF.

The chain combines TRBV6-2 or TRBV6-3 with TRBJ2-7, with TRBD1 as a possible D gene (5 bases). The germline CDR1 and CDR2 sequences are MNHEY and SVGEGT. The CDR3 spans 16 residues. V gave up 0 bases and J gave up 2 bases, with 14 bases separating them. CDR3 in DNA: TGTGCCAGCAGTTACTCCGAGACAGCGAACGCCTACGAGCAGTACTTC. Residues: CASSYSETANAYEQYF.

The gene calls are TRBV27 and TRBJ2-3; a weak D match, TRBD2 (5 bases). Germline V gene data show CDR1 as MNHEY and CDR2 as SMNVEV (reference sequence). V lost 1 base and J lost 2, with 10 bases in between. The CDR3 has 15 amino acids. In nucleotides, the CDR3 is TGTGCCAGCAGTTTATGGAGGACTCACACAGATACGCAGTATTTT. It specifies CASSLWRTHTDTQYF.

CDR3 loop: CSVDRPDTQYF. The CDR3 bases are TGCAGCGTTGATAGGCCAGATACGCAGTATTTT. The chain couples TRBV29-1 to TRBJ2-3; D uncertain. Germline V gene lookup returns CDR1 SQVTM and CDR2 ANQGSEA. Between the trimmed V and J ends, which lost 3 bases and 4 bases, there was a span of 5 bases. This CDR3 is 11 amino acids long.

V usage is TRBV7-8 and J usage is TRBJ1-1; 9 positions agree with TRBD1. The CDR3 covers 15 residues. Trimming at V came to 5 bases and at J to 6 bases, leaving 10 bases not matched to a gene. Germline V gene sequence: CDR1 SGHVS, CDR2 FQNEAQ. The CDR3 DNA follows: TGTGCCAGCAGCGGGGAGGACAGGGGTCCCCCTGAAGCTTTCTTT. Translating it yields CASSGEDRGPPEAFF. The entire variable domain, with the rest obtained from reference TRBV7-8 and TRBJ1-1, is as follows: GAGVSQSPRYKVAKRGQDVALRCDPISGHVSLFWYQQALGQGPEFLTYFQNEAQLDKSGLPSDRFFAERPEGSVSTLKIQRTQQEDSAVYLCASSGEDRGPPEAFFGQGTRLTVV.

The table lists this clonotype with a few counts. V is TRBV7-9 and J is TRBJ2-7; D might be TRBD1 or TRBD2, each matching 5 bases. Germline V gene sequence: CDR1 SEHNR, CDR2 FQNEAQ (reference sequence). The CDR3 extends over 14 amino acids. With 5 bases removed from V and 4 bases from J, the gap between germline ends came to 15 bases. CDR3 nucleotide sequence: TGTGCCAGCAGCGATCCGGGGCTCGATTACGAGCAGTACTTC. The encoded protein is CASSDPGLDYEQYF.

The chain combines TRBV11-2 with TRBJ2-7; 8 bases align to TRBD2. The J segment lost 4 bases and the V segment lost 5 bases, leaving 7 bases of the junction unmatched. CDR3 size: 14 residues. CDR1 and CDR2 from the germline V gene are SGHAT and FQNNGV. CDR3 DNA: TGTGCCAGCAGCGGGATAGCGGGAAGGTACGAGCAGTACTTC. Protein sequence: CASSGIAGRYEQYF.

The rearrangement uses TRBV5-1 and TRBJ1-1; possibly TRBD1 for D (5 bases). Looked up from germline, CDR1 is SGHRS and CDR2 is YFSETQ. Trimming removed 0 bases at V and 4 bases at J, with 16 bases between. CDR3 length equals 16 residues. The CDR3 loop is CASSLAGGFGRTEAFF. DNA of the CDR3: TGCGCCAGCAGCTTGGCGGGGGGATTCGGTCGCACTGAAGCTTTCTTT.

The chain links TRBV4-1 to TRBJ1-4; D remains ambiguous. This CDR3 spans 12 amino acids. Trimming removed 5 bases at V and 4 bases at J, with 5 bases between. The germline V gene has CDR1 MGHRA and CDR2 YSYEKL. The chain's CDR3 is CASSWNNEKLFF. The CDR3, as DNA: TGCGCCAGCAGCTGGAATAATGAAAAACTGTTTTTT.

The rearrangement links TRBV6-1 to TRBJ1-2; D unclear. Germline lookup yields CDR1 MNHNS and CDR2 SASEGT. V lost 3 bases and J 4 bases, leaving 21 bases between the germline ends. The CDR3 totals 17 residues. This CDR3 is CASSDEGFSTVVYGYTF. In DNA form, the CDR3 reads TGTGCCAGCAGTGATGAAGGGTTTTCCACGGTCGTCTATGGCTACACCTTC.

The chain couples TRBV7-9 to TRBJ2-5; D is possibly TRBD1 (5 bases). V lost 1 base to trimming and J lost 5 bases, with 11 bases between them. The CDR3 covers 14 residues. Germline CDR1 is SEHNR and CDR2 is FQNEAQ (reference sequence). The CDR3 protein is CASSLEQAQETQYF. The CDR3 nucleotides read TGTGCCAGCAGCTTAGAACAGGCCCAGGAGACCCAGTACTTC.

CDR3: CASSRQVLPEAFF. The CDR3 DNA follows: TGTGCCAGCAGTCGACAGGTCTTACCTGAAGCTTTCTTT. The V gene is TRBV7-9, the J gene TRBJ1-1, with a weak D call TRBD1 (6 bases). Trimming removed 6 bases from V and 6 bases from J, with 14 bases in between. Germline V lookup: CDR1 SEHNR, CDR2 FQNEAQ (reference sequence). The CDR3 is made up of 13 amino acids.

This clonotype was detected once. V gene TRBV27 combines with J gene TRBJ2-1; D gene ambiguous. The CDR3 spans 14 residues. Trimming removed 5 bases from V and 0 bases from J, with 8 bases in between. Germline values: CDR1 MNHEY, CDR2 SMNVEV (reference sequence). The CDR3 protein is CASSPYTSYNEQFF. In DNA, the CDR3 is TGTGCCAGCAGTCCCTACACCTCCTACAATGAGCAGTTCTTC.

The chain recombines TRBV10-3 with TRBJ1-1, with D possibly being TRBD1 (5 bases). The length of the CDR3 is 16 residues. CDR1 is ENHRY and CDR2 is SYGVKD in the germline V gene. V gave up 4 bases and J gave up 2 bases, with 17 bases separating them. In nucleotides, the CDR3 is TGTGCCATCAGTGTAGGACCGCGGGGGGAAAACACTGAAGCTTTCTTT. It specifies CAISVGPRGENTEAFF.

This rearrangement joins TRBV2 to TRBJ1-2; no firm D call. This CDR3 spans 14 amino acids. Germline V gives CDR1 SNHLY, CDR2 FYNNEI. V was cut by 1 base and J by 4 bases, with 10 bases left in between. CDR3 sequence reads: CASSEVGQIYGYTF. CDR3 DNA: TGTGCCAGCAGTGAAGTGGGTCAAATCTATGGCTACACCTTC.

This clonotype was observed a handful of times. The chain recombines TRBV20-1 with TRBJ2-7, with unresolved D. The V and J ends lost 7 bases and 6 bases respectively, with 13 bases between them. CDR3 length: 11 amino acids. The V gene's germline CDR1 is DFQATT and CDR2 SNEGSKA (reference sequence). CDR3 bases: TGCAGTGGGATTATTTCGGGCGAGCAGTACTTC. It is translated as CSGIISGEQYF.

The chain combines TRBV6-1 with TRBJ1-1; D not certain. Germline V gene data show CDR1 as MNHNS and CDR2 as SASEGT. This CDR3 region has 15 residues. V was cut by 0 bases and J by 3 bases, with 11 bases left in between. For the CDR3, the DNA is TGTGCCAGCAGTGAAGCGCCAGCGAAATACACTGAAGCTTTCTTT. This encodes CASSEAPAKYTEAFF.

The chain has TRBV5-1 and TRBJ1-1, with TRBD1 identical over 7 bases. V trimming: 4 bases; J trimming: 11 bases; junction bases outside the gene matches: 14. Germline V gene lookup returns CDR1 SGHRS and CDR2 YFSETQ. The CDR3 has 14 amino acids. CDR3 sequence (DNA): TGCGCCAGCAGCCGACAGGGTGATAGTTCATGGGCTTTCTTT. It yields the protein CASSRQGDSSWAFF.

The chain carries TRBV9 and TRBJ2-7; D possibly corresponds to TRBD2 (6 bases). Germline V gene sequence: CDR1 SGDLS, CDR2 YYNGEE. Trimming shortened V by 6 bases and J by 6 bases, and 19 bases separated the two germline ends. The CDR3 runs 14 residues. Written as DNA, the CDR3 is TGTGCCAGCACTATAGAGGGACTCGGCGGCGAGCAGTACTTC. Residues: CASTIEGLGGEQYF.

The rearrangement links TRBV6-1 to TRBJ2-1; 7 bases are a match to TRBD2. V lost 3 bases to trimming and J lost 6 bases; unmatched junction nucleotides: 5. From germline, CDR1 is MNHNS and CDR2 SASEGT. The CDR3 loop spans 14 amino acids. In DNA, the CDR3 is TGTGCCAGCAGTGATGGACTAGTGCCCAATGAGCAGTTCTTC. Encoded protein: CASSDGLVPNEQFF.

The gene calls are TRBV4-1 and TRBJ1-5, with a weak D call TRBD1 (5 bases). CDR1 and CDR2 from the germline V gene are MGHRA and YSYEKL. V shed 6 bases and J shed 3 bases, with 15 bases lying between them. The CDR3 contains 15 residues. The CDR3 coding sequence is TGCGCCAGCAGGGAGACAGCTTTAGACAATCAGCCCCAGCATTTT. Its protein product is CASRETALDNQPQHF.

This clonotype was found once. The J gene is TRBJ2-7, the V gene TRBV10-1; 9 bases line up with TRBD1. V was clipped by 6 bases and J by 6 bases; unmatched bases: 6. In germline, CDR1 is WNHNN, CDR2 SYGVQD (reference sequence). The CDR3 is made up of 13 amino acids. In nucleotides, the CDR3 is TGCGCCAGCAGCCAGACAGGGGGAACCGAGCAGTACTTC. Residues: CASSQTGGTEQYF.

Here the CDR3 DNA reads TGCGCCAGCAGCCCCGTAGGGGAGAATTCACCCCTCCACTTT. It translates to CASSPVGENSPLHF. The chain uses TRBV4-1 and TRBJ1-6, with a tentative D call TRBD1 (5 bases). This CDR3 region has 14 residues. The V gene's germline CDR1 is MGHRA and CDR2 YSYEKL. Trimming shortened V by 4 bases and J by 7 bases, and 11 bases separated the two germline ends.

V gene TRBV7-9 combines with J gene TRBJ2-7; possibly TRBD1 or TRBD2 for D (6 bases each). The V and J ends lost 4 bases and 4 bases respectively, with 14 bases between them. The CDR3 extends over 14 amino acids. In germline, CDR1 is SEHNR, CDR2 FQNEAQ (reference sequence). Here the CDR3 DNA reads TGTGCCAGCAGCTCCTCAGGGGCGGGATACGAGCAGTACTTC. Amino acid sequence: CASSSSGAGYEQYF. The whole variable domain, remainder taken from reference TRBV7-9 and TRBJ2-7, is DTGVSQNPRHKITKRGQNVTFRCDPISEHNRLYWYRQTLGQGPEFLTYFQNEAQLEKSRLLSDRFSAERPKGSFSTLEIQRTEQGDSAMYLCASSSSGAGYEQYFGPGTRLTVT.

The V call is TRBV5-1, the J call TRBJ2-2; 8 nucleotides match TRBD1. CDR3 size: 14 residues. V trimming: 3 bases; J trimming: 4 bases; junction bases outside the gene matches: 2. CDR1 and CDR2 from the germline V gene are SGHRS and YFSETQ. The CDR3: CASSWGQATGELFF. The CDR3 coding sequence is TGCGCCAGCAGCTGGGGACAGGCCACCGGGGAGCTGTTTTTT.

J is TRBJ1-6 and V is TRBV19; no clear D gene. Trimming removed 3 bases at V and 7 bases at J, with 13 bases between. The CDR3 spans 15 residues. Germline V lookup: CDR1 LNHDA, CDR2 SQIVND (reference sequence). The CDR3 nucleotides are TGTGCCAGTAGTATGTGGGAATTCGGCAATTCACCCCTCCACTTT. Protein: CASSMWEFGNSPLHF. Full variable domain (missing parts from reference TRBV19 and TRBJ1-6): DGGITQSPKYLFRKEGQNVTLSCEQNLNHDAMYWYRQDPGQGLRLIYYSQIVNDFQKGDIAEGYSVSREKKESFPLTVTSAQKNPTAFYLCASSMWEFGNSPLHFGNGTRLTVT.

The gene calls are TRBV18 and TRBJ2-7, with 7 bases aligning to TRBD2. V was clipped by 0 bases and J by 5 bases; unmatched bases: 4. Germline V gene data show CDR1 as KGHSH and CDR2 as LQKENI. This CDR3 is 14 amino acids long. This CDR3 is CASSPPMTSNEQYF. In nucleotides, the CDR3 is TGTGCCAGCTCACCACCGATGACTAGCAACGAGCAGTACTTC.

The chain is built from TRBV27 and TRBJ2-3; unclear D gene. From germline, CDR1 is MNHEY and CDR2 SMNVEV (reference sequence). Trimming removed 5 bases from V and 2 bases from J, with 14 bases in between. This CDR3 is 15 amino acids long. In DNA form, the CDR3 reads TGTGCCAGCAGTCGATCGGGCATGTCCACAGATACGCAGTATTTT. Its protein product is CASSRSGMSTDTQYF.

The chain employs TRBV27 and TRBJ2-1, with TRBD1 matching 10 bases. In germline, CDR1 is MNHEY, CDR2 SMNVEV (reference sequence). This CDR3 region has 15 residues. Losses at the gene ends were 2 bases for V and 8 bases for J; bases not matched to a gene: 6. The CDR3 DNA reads TGTGCCAGCAGTTTAGCGGGACAGGGGATTCATGAGCAGTTCTTC. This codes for CASSLAGQGIHEQFF.

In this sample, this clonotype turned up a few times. CDR3 loop: CASSHPSGEEQYF. The CDR3 nucleotides are TGTGCCAGCAGTCACCCTAGCGGGGAGGAGCAGTACTTC. The chain uses TRBV6-5 and TRBJ2-7; 9 nucleotides agree with TRBD2. The CDR3 is 13 residues long. The trim removed 5 bases at V and 7 bases at J, leaving 6 bases unmatched. Germline assignment: CDR1 MNHEY and CDR2 SVGAGI.

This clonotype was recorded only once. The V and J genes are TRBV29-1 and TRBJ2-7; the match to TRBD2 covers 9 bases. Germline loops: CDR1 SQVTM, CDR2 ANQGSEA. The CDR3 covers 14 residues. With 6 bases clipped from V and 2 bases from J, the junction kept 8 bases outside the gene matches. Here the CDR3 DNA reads TGCAGCGTGGGTAGCGGGAGCCTTACCTACGAGCAGTACTTC. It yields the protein CSVGSGSLTYEQYF.

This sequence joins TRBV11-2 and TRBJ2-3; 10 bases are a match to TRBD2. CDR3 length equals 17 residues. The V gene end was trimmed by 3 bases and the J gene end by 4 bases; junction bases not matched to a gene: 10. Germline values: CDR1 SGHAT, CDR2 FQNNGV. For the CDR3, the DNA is TGTGCCAGCAGCTTCAGGCTAGCGGGAGCGGAGGCAGATACGCAGTATTTT. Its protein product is CASSFRLAGAEADTQYF.